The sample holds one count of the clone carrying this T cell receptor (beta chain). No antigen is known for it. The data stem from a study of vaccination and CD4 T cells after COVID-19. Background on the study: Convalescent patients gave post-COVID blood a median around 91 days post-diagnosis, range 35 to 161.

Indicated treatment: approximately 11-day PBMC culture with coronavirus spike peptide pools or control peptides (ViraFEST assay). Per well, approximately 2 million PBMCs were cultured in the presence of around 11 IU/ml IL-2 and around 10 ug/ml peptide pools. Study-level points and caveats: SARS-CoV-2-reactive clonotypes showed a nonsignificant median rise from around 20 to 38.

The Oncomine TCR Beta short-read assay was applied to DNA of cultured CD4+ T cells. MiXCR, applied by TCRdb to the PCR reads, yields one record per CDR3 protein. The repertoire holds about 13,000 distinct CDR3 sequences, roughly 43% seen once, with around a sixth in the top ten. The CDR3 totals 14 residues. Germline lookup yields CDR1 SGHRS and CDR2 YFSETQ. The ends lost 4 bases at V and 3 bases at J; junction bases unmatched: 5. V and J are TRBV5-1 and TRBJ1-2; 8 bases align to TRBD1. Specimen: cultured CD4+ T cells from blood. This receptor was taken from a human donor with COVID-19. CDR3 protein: CASSHTDRDYGYTF. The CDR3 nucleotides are TGCGCCAGCAGCCACACGGACAGGGACTATGGCTACACCTTC.